This note documents a single T cell receptor (beta chain) sequence. Its antigen remains unidentified. The assay was immunoSEQ multiplex PCR, and TCRdb's table has in-frame clones only and misses some. The sample holds approximately 150,000 clones, about nine tenths seen once. These data belong to a study of T cell responses to AZD1222 COVID-19 vaccine. CDR3 length: 14 residues. From germline, CDR1 is SGDLS and CDR2 YYNGEE. V lost 0 bases and J 4 bases, leaving 11 bases between the germline ends. Whole-study results and caveats: No day 14 peak samples; only post-peak repertoires were characterized.

This receptor was obtained from an adult who received the AZD1222 COVID-19 vaccine. The chain carries TRBV9 and TRBJ2-7; D uncertain. Specimen: peripheral blood, collected 28 days after the second AZD1222 dose. CDR3 in amino acids: CASSVALSGYEQYF. The CDR3 DNA reads as TGTGCCAGCAGCGTAGCTTTGTCGGGTTACGAGCAGTACTTC.